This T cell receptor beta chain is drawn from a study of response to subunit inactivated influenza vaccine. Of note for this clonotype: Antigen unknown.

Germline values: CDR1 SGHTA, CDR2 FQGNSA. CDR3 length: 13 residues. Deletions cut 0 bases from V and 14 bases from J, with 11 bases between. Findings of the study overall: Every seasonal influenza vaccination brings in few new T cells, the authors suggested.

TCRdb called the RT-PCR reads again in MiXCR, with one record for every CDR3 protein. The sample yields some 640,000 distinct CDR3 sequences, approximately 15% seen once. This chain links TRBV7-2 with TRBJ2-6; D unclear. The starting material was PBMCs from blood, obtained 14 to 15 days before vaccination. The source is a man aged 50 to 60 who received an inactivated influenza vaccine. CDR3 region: CASSLAGPVFLTF. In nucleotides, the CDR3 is TGTGCCAGCAGCTTAGCAGGGCCAGTTTTCCTGACTTTC.